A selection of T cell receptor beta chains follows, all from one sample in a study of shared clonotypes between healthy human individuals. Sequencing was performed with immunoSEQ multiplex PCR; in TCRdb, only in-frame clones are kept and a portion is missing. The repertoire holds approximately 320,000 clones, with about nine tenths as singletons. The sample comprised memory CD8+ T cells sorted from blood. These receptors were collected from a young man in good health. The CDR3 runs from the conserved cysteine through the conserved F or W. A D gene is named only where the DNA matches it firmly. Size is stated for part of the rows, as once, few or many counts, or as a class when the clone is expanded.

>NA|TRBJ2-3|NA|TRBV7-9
CASSHPQGPLTDTQYF
TGTGCCAGCAGCCATCCCCAGGGACCCCTCACAGATACGCAGTATTTT
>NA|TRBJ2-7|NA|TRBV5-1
CASSLDETGASYEQYF
TGCGCCAGCAGCTTGGATGAAACCGGAGCCTCCTACGAGCAGTACTTC
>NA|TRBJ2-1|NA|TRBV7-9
CASSFRGDASNEQFF
TGTGCCAGCAGCTTCAGGGGTGATGCGAGCAATGAGCAGTTCTTC
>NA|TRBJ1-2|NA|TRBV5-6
CASSLVEGGIYGYTF
TGTGCCAGCAGCTTGGTAGAAGGGGGGATCTATGGCTACACCTTC
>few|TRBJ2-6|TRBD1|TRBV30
CAWGQGSSGANVLTF
TGTGCCTGGGGACAGGGTAGCTCTGGGGCCAACGTCCTGACTTTC
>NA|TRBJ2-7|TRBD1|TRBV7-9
CASSPHRGPSYEQYF
TGTGCCAGCAGCCCTCACAGGGGTCCCTCCTACGAGCAGTACTTC
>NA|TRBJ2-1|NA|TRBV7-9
CASSSDLGNEQFF
TGTGCCAGCAGCTCGGACCTGGGCAATGAGCAGTTCTTC
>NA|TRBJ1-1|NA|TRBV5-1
CASSLVTGIPEAFF
TGCGCCAGCAGCTTGGTCACAGGGATCCCTGAAGCTTTCTTT
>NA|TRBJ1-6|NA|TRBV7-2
CASSWLAGFDSPLHF
TGTGCCAGCAGCTGGCTGGCAGGGTTTGATTCACCCCTCCACTTT
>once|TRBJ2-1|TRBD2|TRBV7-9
CASRLGTSGGSEQFF
TGTGCCAGCAGACTCGGGACTAGCGGGGGCAGTGAGCAGTTCTTC
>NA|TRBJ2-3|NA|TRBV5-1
CASSLSGDTQYF
TGCGCCAGCAGCTTGTCCGGAGATACGCAGTATTTT
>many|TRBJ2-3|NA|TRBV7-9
CASSPVTSIGADTQYF
TGTGCCAGCAGCCCTGTGACTTCTATCGGTGCAGATACGCAGTATTTT
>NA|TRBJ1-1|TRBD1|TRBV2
CASTRRTGNTEAFF
TGTGCCAGCACTAGGAGGACAGGGAACACTGAAGCTTTCTTT
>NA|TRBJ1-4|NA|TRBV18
CASSPLVTGENEKLFF
TGTGCCAGCTCACCACTGGTGACGGGTGAAAATGAAAAACTGTTTTTT
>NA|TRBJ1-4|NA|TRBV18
CASSQRGHQKKLFF
TGTGCCAGCTCCCAGCGCGGACACCAAAAGAAACTGTTTTTT
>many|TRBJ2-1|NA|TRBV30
CACISGNEQFF
TGTGCCTGCATTTCCGGGAATGAGCAGTTCTTC
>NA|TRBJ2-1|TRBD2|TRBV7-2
CASSFYGLAGDEQFF
TGTGCCAGCAGCTTCTACGGACTAGCGGGAGATGAGCAGTTCTTC
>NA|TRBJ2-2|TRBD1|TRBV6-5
CASSYRGQDGAGELFF
TGTGCCAGCAGTTACCGAGGACAGGATGGGGCCGGGGAGCTGTTTTTT
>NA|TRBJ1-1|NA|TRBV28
CASSLGVNTEAFF
TGTGCCAGCAGTTTAGGGGTGAACACTGAAGCTTTCTTT
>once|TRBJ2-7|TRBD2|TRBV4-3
CASSQEWGSGRGDEQYF
TGCGCCAGCAGCCAAGAATGGGGTAGCGGGAGAGGCGACGAGCAGTACTTC
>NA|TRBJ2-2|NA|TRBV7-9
CASSPPVYTGELFF
TGTGCCAGCAGCCCCCCGGTGTACACCGGGGAGCTGTTTTTT
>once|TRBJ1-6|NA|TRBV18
CASSPGFVSPLHF
TGTGCCAGCTCACCCGGGTTCGTTTCACCCCTCCACTTT